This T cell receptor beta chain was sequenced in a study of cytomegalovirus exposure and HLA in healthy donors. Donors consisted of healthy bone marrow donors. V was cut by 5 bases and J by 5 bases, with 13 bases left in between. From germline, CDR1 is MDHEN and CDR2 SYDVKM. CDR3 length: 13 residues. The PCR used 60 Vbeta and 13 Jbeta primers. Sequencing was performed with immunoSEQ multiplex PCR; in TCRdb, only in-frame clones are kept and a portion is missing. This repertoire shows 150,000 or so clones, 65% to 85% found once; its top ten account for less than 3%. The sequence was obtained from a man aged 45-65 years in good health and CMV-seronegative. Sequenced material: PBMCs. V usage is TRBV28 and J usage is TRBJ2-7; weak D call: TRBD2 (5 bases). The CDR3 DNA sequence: TGTGCCAGCAGTCCGAGGGTGGACGACGAGCAGTACTTC. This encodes CASSPRVDDEQYF.